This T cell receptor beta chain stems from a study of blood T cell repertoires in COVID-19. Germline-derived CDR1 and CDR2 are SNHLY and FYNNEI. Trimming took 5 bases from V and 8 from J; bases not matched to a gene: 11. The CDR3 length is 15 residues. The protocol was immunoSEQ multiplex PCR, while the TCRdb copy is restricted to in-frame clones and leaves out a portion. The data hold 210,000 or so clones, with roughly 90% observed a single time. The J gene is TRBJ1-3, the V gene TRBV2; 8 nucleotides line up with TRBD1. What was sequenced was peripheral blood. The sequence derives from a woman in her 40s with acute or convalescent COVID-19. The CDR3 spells CASSSRQGSTDTIYF. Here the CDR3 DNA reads TGTGCCAGCAGTTCGCGACAGGGGTCGACGGACACCATATATTTT.